This note documents a single T cell receptor beta chain sequence. What it binds is not known. This CDR3 spans 16 amino acids. Trimming took off 4 bases at V and 0 bases at J, with 15 bases between the two ends. In germline, CDR1 is SGHNT, CDR2 YYREEE (reference sequence). The method was immunoSEQ multiplex PCR; TCRdb's version includes in-frame clones alone and lacks a portion of them. The sample holds fewer than 55,000 clones, 81% seen once. The record originates from a study of OX40 agonist ivuxolimab in advanced cancers. Study context: The patients got ivuxolimab, which is an agonistic anti-OX40 (CD134) antibody.

Autoimmune disease history or systemic immunosuppression excluded patients. Findings of the study overall: By week 6 at 0.1 to 3.0 mg/kg, blood CD4+ and CD8+ T cells had expanded clonally.

The sequence derives from an adult with an advanced solid tumor such as melanoma, head and neck, liver or kidney cancer. Sequences were derived from CD4+ or CD8+ T cells sorted from blood, sampled in a trial of the OX40 agonist ivuxolimab. The V and J genes are TRBV5-4 and TRBJ2-3; D is possibly TRBD2 (6 bases). CDR3 sequence reads: CASSPSLATSTDTQYF. The CDR3 DNA follows: TGTGCCAGCAGCCCGAGCCTAGCGACTAGCACAGATACGCAGTATTTT.